This T cell receptor (beta chain) derives from a study of T cell changes during pregnancy in multiple sclerosis. Sequencing was performed with immunoSEQ multiplex PCR; in TCRdb, only in-frame clones are kept and a portion is missing. The sample records tens of thousands of clones, around 94% being singletons. Sequences were derived from peripheral blood, sampled in the third trimester of pregnancy. The TCR originated in a female donor in good health, enrolled as a control in a pregnancy study.

The CDR3 sequence is CASSLAGSGTGELFF. CDR3 coding DNA: TGTGCCAGCAGCCTCGCGGGGTCGGGCACCGGGGAGCTGTTTTTT. The chain uses TRBV7-2 and TRBJ2-2; tentatively, D is TRBD2 (6 bases). Germline V gives CDR1 SGHTA, CDR2 FQGNSA. The V and J ends lost 5 bases and 4 bases respectively, with 14 bases between them. The CDR3 covers 15 residues.